This T cell receptor beta chain was sequenced during a study of human T cells and chemical hapten exposure. The study, taken as a whole, reports: Counts of expanded TCRs (at PT1) showed a positive correlation with patch test score. Relative to control repertoires, expanded TCRs gave rise to significantly more large CDR3 similarity clusters.

One entry per CDR3 protein results from TCRdb running MiXCR on the RACE reads. The sample has tens of thousands of distinct CDR3 sequences; about 9% are singletons. A remark on this clonotype: Its antigen is undetermined.

V shed 5 bases and J 8 bases; nucleotides not matched to a gene: 7. This CDR3 has 15 amino acids. CDR1 and CDR2 from the germline V gene are LGHNT and FRNRAP. Time point denoted: pre-sensitization, week 0. Treatment in this sample: therapeutic diphenylcyclopropenone sensitization with weekly scalp DPC. The donor pool consisted of alopecia patients aged 18 to 70 years, considered suitable for DPC. The chain employs TRBV12-5 and TRBJ2-1, with TRBD2 identical over 12 bases. The sequence was obtained from a woman in her 40s with alopecia areata. Some clones in this sample may be carry-over from other donors' samples. Specimen: whole blood, collected in connection with sensitization to the hapten diphenylcyclopropenone (DPC). The CDR3 DNA is TGTGCTAGTGGTCTTACTAGCGGGGGGTTACATGAGCAGTTCTTC. This codes for CASGLTSGGLHEQFF.